This T cell receptor (beta chain) was documented in a study of Ad26.COV2.S vaccination and SARS-CoV-2 variants. For the study at large: Donor got 5x10^10 or 1x10^11 viral particles of Ad26.COV2.S.

TCRdb's table, derived via immunoSEQ multiplex PCR, lists solely in-frame clones and lacks some. This sample has over 400,000 clones; 90% occur once, and the top ten carry under 4.5%. Germline V lookup: CDR1 LGHDT, CDR2 YNNKEL (reference sequence). This CDR3 spans 16 amino acids. Germline trimming cut 5 bases from V and 9 bases from J; bases unmatched to any gene: 7. Treatment denoted: some 19 received Ad26.COV2.S at low or high dose, single or two shots; 5 received placebo; per-sample allocation not given. Day 63 after the first injection of vaccine or placebo was the sampling time. Its platform was an Ad26 vector, and its expressed antigen was Wuhan-strain SARS-CoV-2 spike.

The rearrangement joins TRBV3-1 (or the pseudogene TRBV3-2) to TRBJ2-1, with 16 bases fitting TRBD2. The sample consisted of peripheral blood, taken in a trial of Ad26.COV2.S vaccine versus placebo. The clonotype was recovered from a person aged 18-60 years who received the Ad26.COV2.S COVID-19 vaccine or a placebo. The CDR3 DNA reads as TGTGCCAGCAGCGTCCCCGGGACTAGCGGGAGGGGTGAGCAGTTCTTC. Amino acids: CASSVPGTSGRGEQFF.